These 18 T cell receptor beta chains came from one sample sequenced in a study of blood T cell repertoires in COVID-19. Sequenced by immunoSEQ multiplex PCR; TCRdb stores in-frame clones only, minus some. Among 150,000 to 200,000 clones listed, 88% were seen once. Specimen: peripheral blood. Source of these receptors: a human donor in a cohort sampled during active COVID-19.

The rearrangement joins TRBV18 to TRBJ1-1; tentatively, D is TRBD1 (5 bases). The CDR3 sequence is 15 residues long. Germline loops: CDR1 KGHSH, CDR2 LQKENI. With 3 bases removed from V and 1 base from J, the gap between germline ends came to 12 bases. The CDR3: CASSPAWQGNTEAFF. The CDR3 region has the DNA TGTGCCAGCTCACCGGCTTGGCAGGGGAACACTGAAGCTTTCTTT.

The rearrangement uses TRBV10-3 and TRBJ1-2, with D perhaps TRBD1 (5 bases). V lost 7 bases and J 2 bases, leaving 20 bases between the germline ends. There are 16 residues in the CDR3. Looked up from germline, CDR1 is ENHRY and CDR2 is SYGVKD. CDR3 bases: TGTGCCATCAATGGGCGGGACGGGGAGATAAACTATGGCTACACCTTC. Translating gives CAINGRDGEINYGYTF.

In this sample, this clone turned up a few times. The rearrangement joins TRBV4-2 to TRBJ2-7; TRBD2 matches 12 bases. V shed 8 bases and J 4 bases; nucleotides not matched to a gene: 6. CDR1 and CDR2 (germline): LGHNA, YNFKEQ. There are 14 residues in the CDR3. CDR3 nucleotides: TGTGCCAGCCGGAAGACTAGCGGGAGTTACGAGCAGTACTTC. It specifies CASRKTSGSYEQYF.

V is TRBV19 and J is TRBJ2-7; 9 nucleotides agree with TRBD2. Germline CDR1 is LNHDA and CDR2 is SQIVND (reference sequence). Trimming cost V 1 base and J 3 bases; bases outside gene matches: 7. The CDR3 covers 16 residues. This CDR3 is CASSIGASGGHYEQYF. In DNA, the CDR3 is TGTGCCAGTAGTATAGGAGCAAGCGGGGGGCACTACGAGCAGTACTTC.

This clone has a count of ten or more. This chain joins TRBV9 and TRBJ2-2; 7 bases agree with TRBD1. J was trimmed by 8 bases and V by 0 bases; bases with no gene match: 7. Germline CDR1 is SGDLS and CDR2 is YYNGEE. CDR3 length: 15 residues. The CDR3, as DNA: TGTGCCAGCAGCGTAGACCCCAGGGGGAAAGGGGAGCTGTTTTTT. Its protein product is CASSVDPRGKGELFF.

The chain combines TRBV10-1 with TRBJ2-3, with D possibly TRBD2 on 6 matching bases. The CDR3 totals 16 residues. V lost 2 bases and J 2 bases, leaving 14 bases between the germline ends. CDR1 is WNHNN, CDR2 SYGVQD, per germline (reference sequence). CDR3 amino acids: CASSEMGGMVTDTQYF. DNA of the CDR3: TGCGCCAGCAGTGAGATGGGCGGGATGGTCACAGATACGCAGTATTTT.

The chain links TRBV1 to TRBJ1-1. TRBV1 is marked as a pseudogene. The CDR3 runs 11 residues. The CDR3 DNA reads TGCACCAGCCGCGGGCAGTCTGAAGCTTTCTTT. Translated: CTSRGQSEAFF.

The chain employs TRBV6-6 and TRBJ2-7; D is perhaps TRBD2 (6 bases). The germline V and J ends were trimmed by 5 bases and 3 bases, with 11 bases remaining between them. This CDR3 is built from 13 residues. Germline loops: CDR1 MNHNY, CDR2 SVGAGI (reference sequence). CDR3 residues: CASSIQGGYEQYF. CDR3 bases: TGTGCCAGCAGTATTCAGGGAGGCTACGAGCAGTACTTC.

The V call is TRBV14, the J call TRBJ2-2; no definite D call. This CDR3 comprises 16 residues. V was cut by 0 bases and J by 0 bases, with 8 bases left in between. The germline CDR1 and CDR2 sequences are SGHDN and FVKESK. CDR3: CASSQESNTNTGELFF. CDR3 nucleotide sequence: TGTGCCAGCAGCCAAGAGAGCAATACGAACACCGGGGAGCTGTTTTTT.

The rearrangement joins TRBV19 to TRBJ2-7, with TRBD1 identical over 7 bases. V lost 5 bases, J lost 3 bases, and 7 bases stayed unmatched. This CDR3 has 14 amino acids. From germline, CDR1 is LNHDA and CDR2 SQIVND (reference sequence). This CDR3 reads CASSVVGTVYEQYF. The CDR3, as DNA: TGTGCCAGTAGTGTCGTTGGGACAGTCTACGAGCAGTACTTC.

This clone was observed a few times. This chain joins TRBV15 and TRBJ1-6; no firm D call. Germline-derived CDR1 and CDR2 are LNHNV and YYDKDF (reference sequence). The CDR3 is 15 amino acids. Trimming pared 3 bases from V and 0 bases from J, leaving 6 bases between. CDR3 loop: CATSSRDSYNSPLHF. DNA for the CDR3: TGTGCCACCAGCAGCCGGGACTCCTATAATTCACCCCTCCACTTT. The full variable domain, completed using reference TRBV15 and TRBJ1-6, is DAMVIQNPRYQVTQFGKPVTLSCSQTLNHNVMYWYQQKSSQAPKLLFHYYDKDFNNEADTPDNFQSRRPNTSFCFLDIRSPGLGDTAMYLCATSSRDSYNSPLHFGNGTRLTVT.

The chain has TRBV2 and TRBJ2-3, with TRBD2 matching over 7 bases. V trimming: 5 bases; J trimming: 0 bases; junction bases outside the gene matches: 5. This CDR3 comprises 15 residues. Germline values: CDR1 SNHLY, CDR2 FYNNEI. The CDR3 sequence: CASSPGGRSTDTQYF. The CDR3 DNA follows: TGTGCCAGCAGTCCCGGGGGGAGAAGCACAGATACGCAGTATTTT.

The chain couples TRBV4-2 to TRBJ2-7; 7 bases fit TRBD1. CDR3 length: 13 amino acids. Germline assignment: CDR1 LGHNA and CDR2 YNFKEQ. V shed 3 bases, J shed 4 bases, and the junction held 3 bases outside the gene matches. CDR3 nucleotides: TGTGCCAGCAGCCAGGGACAGAAATACGAGCAGTACTTC. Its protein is CASSQGQKYEQYF.

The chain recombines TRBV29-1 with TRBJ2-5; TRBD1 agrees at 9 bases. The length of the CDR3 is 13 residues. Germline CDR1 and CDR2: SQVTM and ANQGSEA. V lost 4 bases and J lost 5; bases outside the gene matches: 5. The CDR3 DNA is TGCAGCGTTGGGACAGGGGTTAGGGAGACCCAGTACTTC. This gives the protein CSVGTGVRETQYF.

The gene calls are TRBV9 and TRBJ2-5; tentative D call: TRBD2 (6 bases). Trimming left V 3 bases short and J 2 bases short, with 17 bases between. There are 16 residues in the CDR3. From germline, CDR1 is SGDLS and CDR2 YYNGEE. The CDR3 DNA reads TGTGCCAGCAGCGCCCTATCGGGGGTACCTCAAGAGACCCAGTACTTC. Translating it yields CASSALSGVPQETQYF.

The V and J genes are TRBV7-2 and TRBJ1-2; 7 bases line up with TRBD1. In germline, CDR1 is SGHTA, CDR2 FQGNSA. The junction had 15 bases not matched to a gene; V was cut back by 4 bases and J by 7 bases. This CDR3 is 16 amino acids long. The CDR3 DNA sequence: TGTGCCAGCAGCTCTCCCATGACAGGGATAAAGGGTGGCTACACCTTC. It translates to CASSSPMTGIKGGYTF.

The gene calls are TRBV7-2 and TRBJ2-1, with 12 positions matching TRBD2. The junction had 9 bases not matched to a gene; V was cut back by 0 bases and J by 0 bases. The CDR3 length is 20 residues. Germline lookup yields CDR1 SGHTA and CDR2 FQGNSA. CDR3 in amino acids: CASSLAPTSGGWSSYNEQFF. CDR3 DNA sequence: TGTGCCAGCAGCTTAGCGCCAACTAGCGGGGGGTGGAGCTCCTACAATGAGCAGTTCTTC.

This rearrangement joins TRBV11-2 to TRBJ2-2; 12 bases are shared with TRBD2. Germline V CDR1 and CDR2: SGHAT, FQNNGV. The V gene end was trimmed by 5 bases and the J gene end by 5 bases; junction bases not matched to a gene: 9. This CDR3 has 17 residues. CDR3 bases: TGTGCCAGCAGCCAACTGACTAGCGGGAGTTGGACCGGGGAGCTGTTTTTT. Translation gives CASSQLTSGSWTGELFF.